Each of the 18 T cell receptor beta chains below was sequenced from the same sample in a study of T-cell reconstitution after alpha-beta-depleted transplantation in children. Preparation of the TCRbeta library was carried out with unique molecular identifiers. A single record per CDR3 protein comes from TCRdb applying MiXCR to the PCR reads. The sample holds 450,000 to 550,000 distinct CDR3 sequences; roughly 11% are singletons and the top ten take 12% to 15%. Source: PBMCs, mostly from graft donor cells, taken 180 days after TCRalphabeta/CD19-depleted stem cell transplant. Every receptor here comes from a female patient aged 2-10 years who had a stem cell transplant for aplastic anemia, so the T cells may come from the graft donor.

The V and J genes are TRBV28 and TRBJ2-7; 7 bases are shared with TRBD1. The V gene's germline CDR1 is MDHEN and CDR2 SYDVKM. V gave up 4 bases and J gave up 2 bases; unmatched junction bases: 8. The CDR3 totals 15 residues. This chain's CDR3 is CASSSPYDRAYEQYF. CDR3 in DNA: TGTGCCAGCAGTTCCCCTTACGACAGGGCCTACGAGCAGTACTTC.

The CDR3 protein is CASSPPFAGGPYNEQFF. In DNA form, the CDR3 reads TGTGCCAGCAGCCCCCCTTTCGCGGGAGGACCCTACAATGAGCAGTTCTTC. The chain carries TRBV6-2 or TRBV6-3 and TRBJ2-1, with TRBD2 identical over 8 bases. This CDR3 comprises 17 residues. CDR1 is MNHEY, CDR2 SVGEGT, per germline. Germline trimming cut 6 bases from V and 2 bases from J; bases unmatched to any gene: 12.

The V gene is TRBV20-1, the J gene TRBJ2-3, with TRBD2 as a possible D gene (5 bases). This CDR3 is built from 15 residues. Germline V lookup: CDR1 DFQATT, CDR2 SNEGSKA (reference sequence). V gave up 5 bases and J gave up 2 bases, with 17 bases separating them. As DNA, the CDR3 is TGCAGTGCTGGGATCAAGCGGTACTCCACAGATACGCAGTATTTT. This translates into CSAGIKRYSTDTQYF.

The table lists this clonotype with a few counts. V gene TRBV2 combines with J gene TRBJ2-2, with D uncertain. From germline, CDR1 is SNHLY and CDR2 FYNNEI. The CDR3 has 17 amino acids. Trimming cost V 1 base and J 2 bases, with 14 bases left between them. The CDR3 bases are TGTGCCAGCAGTGAAGACTTGTCCTTATTCAACACCGGGGAGCTGTTTTTT. This sequence encodes CASSEDLSLFNTGELFF.

V usage is TRBV29-1 and J usage is TRBJ2-3, with TRBD1 matching 9 bases. V gave up 5 bases and J gave up 2 bases; unmatched junction bases: 11. The CDR3 spans 16 residues. In germline, CDR1 is SQVTM, CDR2 ANQGSEA. CDR3: CSVPHLWDRATDTQYF. The CDR3 DNA follows: TGCAGCGTTCCCCACTTATGGGACAGGGCCACAGATACGCAGTATTTT.

This clonotype was counted between two and nine times. The chain uses TRBV12-5 and TRBJ2-7; no clear D. The V end lost 5 bases, the J end lost 2 bases, and 7 bases lay between the germline ends. The CDR3 length is 12 residues. Germline loops: CDR1 LGHNT, CDR2 FRNRAP. The CDR3 nucleotides are TGTGCTAGTGGTCTAAACGCCTACGAGCAGTACTTC. Amino acids: CASGLNAYEQYF.

This clonotype came up a few times. The chain carries TRBV5-6 and TRBJ1-2; D is perhaps TRBD1 (6 bases). CDR1 and CDR2 (germline): SGHDT, YYEEEE. The CDR3 runs 17 residues. V was cut by 0 bases and J by 4 bases, with 19 bases left in between. The CDR3 coding sequence is TGTGCCAGCAGCTTGGCCTGGGGGGGGCGTGCCTTCTATGGCTACACCTTC. This encodes CASSLAWGGRAFYGYTF.

CDR3: CASSLGGTGARNEQFF. The CDR3 DNA sequence: TGTGCCAGCAGCTTAGGGGGGACAGGGGCCCGCAATGAGCAGTTCTTC. The genes are TRBV7-9 and TRBJ2-1; 10 bases fit TRBD1. This CDR3 contains 16 residues. Germline V gene data show CDR1 as SEHNR and CDR2 as FQNEAQ (reference sequence). With 1 base clipped from V and 6 bases from J, the junction kept 6 bases outside the gene matches.

This clonotype has a handful of counts. This rearrangement joins TRBV15 to TRBJ2-7, with TRBD2 identical over 8 bases. The CDR3 runs to 16 residues. The germline gives CDR1 LNHNV, CDR2 YYDKDF (reference sequence). Unmatched junction bases numbered 13, after V lost 1 base and J lost 8 bases. CDR3 DNA sequence: TGTGCCACCAGCAGAGTCAGGGCTGCGGGAGGAAGCCAGCAGTACTTC. This translates into CATSRVRAAGGSQQYF. The full variable domain, its missing parts supplied by reference TRBV15 and TRBJ2-7, is DAMVIQNPRYQVTQFGKPVTLSCSQTLNHNVMYWYQQKSSQAPKLLFHYYDKDFNNEADTPDNFQSRRPNTSFCFLDIRSPGLGDTAMYLCATSRVRAAGGSQQYFGPGTRLTVT.

This clonotype turned up a few times. The chain has TRBV6-5 and TRBJ2-2; D might be TRBD1 or TRBD2, each matching 5 bases. The CDR3 length is 13 residues. Germline V gives CDR1 MNHEY, CDR2 SVGAGI. The V end lost 8 bases, the J end lost 4 bases, and 11 bases lay between the germline ends. The CDR3 protein is CASEGSVTGELFF. Written as DNA, the CDR3 is TGTGCCAGCGAGGGGAGTGTCACCGGGGAGCTGTTTTTT.

This clonotype has more than one count but fewer than ten. V usage is TRBV28 and J usage is TRBJ2-1; 9 bases match TRBD2. Per germline, CDR1 MDHEN and CDR2 SYDVKM. V was pared by 6 bases and J by 4 bases, with 10 bases of the junction left unmatched. This CDR3 is built from 16 residues. Written as DNA, the CDR3 is TGTGCCAGCAGGGCCCCGGGACTAGCTCCTTACAATGAGCAGTTCTTC. Protein: CASRAPGLAPYNEQFF.

This clonotype occurred a few times. V usage is TRBV7-9 and J usage is TRBJ2-7, with D perhaps TRBD2 (6 bases). Germline CDR1 SEHNR, CDR2 FQNEAQ (reference sequence). Trimming took 0 bases from V and 2 from J, leaving 11 bases between them. CDR3 size: 15 residues. In nucleotides, the CDR3 is TGTGCCAGCAGCTTAGCCAGCGGGTCCGCCTACGAGCAGTACTTC. Its protein product is CASSLASGSAYEQYF.

A few counts support this clonotype. This chain uses TRBV29-1 with TRBJ2-7; perhaps TRBD2 as D (6 bases). The V end was cut by 7 bases, the J end by 6 bases, with 22 bases between. The CDR3 sequence is 14 residues long. Germline CDR1 is SQVTM and CDR2 is ANQGSEA. CDR3 nucleotides: TGCAGCGCCCCACGGGACTGCGGGTCTAGCGAGCAGTACGTC. Its protein product is CSAPRDCGSSEQYV.

This clonotype was seen a handful of times. The chain is built from TRBV28 and TRBJ2-1; TRBD2 might be the D (6 bases). The CDR3 totals 16 residues. V was clipped by 5 bases and J by 6 bases, with 20 bases between them. CDR1 and CDR2 from the germline V gene are MDHEN and SYDVKM. CDR3 in DNA: TGTGCCAGCAGTCCCCGAGGGGTAGCGGCTCGCAATGAGCAGTTCTTC. Amino acid sequence: CASSPRGVAARNEQFF.

This clonotype has a count of ten or more. This sequence joins TRBV24-1 and TRBJ2-1; TRBD1 matches 10 bases. Per the germline V gene, CDR1 is KGHDR and CDR2 is SFDVKD. J lost 4 bases, V lost 3 bases, and 8 bases had no gene match. The CDR3 contains 17 residues. CDR3 protein: CATSDSPGQGWYNEQFF. CDR3 bases: TGTGCCACCAGTGATAGCCCGGGACAGGGGTGGTACAATGAGCAGTTCTTC.

This clonotype was found many times. The chain couples TRBV7-2 to TRBJ2-5, with 15 positions matching TRBD2. Germline V gene data show CDR1 as SGHTA and CDR2 as FQGNSA. V shed 5 bases and J 4 bases; nucleotides not matched to a gene: 5. The CDR3 extends over 16 amino acids. The CDR3 nucleotides are TGTGCCAGCAGCCTGGGACTAGCGGGAGGTAGAGAGACCCAGTACTTC. Its translation: CASSLGLAGGRETQYF.

In its sample, this clonotype was seen many times. A read error may account for a junction end that differs from germline. This sequence joins TRBV7-2 and TRBJ2-1, with TRBD1 identical over 8 bases. Germline values: CDR1 SGHTA, CDR2 FQGNSA. The CDR3 is 14 residues long. The CDR3 DNA is TGTGCCAGCAGTTTAGGACAGGGTTTCAATGAGCAGTTCTTC. Translating gives CASSLGQGFNEQFF.

This clonotype was observed a handful of times. V and J are TRBV5-1 and TRBJ2-2; 8 bases agree with TRBD1. With 4 bases clipped from V and 2 bases from J, the junction kept 4 bases outside the gene matches. CDR1 is SGHRS and CDR2 is YFSETQ in the germline V gene. The CDR3 is made up of 15 amino acids. The CDR3 loop is CASSQGQANTGELFF. The CDR3 DNA sequence: TGCGCCAGCAGCCAGGGACAGGCCAACACCGGGGAGCTGTTTTTT.